Shown below are 29 T cell receptor beta chains from a single sample sequenced in a study of blood T cell repertoires in COVID-19. Generated by immunoSEQ multiplex PCR, the TCRdb table keeps only in-frame clones and is missing some. Found here are roughly 200,000 clones, approximately 81% of them singletons; the top ten hold under 12%. Sequencing used peripheral blood. The source is a woman older than 75 with COVID-19, enrolled during active disease.

The gene calls are TRBV3-1 (or the pseudogene TRBV3-2) and TRBJ1-1; maybe TRBD1 (5 bases). This CDR3 is built from 15 residues. Trimming took off 1 base at V and 4 bases at J, with 13 bases between the two ends. CDR1 LGHDT and CDR2 YNNKEL come from the germline V gene (reference sequence). The CDR3: CASSQGVNGGTEAFF. For the CDR3, the DNA is TGTGCCAGCAGCCAAGGCGTTAACGGGGGCACTGAAGCTTTCTTT.

This sequence joins TRBV2 and TRBJ1-2; 7 bases are a match to TRBD1. The CDR3 consists of 15 residues. The germline V gene has CDR1 SNHLY and CDR2 FYNNEI. V trimming: 4 bases; J trimming: 8 bases; junction bases outside the gene matches: 13. CDR3 protein: CASSGMGQTLEGYTF. The CDR3 DNA sequence: TGTGCCAGCAGTGGTATGGGACAGACGTTAGAGGGCTACACCTTC. Variable domain in full (rest from reference TRBV2 and TRBJ1-2): EPEVTQTPSHQVTQMGQEVILRCVPISNHLYFYWYRQILGQKVEFLVSFYNNEISEKSEIFDDQFSVERPDGSNFTLKIRSTKLEDSAMYFCASSGMGQTLEGYTFGSGTRLTVV.

V usage is TRBV19 and J usage is TRBJ1-5, with 10 bases fitting TRBD1. V shed 6 bases and J 3 bases; nucleotides not matched to a gene: 8. CDR3 length: 16 residues. Germline V gene sequence: CDR1 LNHDA, CDR2 SQIVND (reference sequence). The CDR3 region is CASRVSDRGFNQPQHF. The CDR3 DNA follows: TGTGCCAGTAGGGTCTCGGACAGGGGGTTCAATCAGCCCCAGCATTTT.

The table lists this clone with a count of one. The chain combines TRBV5-4 with TRBJ2-1, with 8 bases matching TRBD2. CDR1 SGHNT and CDR2 YYREEE come from the germline V gene (reference sequence). The CDR3 totals 19 residues. Trimming cost V 3 bases and J 0 bases; bases outside gene matches: 14. The DNA for the CDR3 is TGTGCCAGCAGCTCTAGGGAGGCGGGACTAGTCGGCTCCTACAATGAGCAGTTCTTC. It encodes CASSSREAGLVGSYNEQFF.

This clone was detected only once. The same CDR3 arises from other DNA sequences in this sample as well. The rearrangement uses TRBV5-1 and TRBJ1-4; 8 bases fit TRBD1. This CDR3 has 14 residues. CDR1 and CDR2 from the germline V gene are SGHRS and YFSETQ. The junction had 6 bases not matched to a gene; V was cut back by 3 bases and J by 8 bases. This chain's CDR3 is CASSSGQGGEKLFF. The CDR3 nucleotides are TGCGCCAGCAGCTCAGGACAGGGTGGAGAAAAACTGTTTTTT.

Only a few counts were recorded for this clone. CDR3 sequence (DNA): TGTGCCACTCAGACAGGGAGCACAGATACGCAGTATTTT. This gives the protein CATQTGSTDTQYF. This chain links TRBV10-3 with TRBJ2-3; 7 nucleotides line up with TRBD1. Per germline, CDR1 ENHRY and CDR2 SYGVKD. The CDR3 is made up of 13 amino acids. Trimming cost V 10 bases and J 0 bases; bases outside gene matches: 4.

V and J are TRBV19 and TRBJ1-2; D call uncertain. Trimming shortened V by 5 bases and J by 7 bases, and 20 bases separated the two germline ends. Per the germline V gene, CDR1 is LNHDA and CDR2 is SQIVND (reference sequence). The length of the CDR3 is 15 residues. The CDR3 protein is CASSPTRAPNLGYTF. CDR3 DNA sequence: TGTGCCAGTAGTCCCACTCGAGCCCCCAATCTTGGCTACACCTTC. Supplemented by reference TRBV19 and TRBJ1-2, the full variable domain reads DGGITQSPKYLFRKEGQNVTLSCEQNLNHDAMYWYRQDPGQGLRLIYYSQIVNDFQKGDIAEGYSVSREKKESFPLTVTSAQKNPTAFYLCASSPTRAPNLGYTFGSGTRLTVV.

This chain connects TRBV5-8 to TRBJ2-5; D possibly corresponds to TRBD2 (7 bases). Trimming shortened V by 4 bases and J by 2 bases, and 18 bases separated the two germline ends. Germline CDR1 reads SGHTS; CDR2 reads YDEGEE. The CDR3 sequence is 16 residues long. The CDR3 nucleotides are TGTGCCAGCAGCCGGGGGTCGAGGGGGGGACAAGAGACCCAGTACTTC. This sequence encodes CASSRGSRGGQETQYF.

The rearrangement joins TRBV2 to TRBJ2-1; 8 positions agree with TRBD2. V lost 6 bases to trimming and J lost 5 bases; unmatched junction nucleotides: 12. Germline V lookup: CDR1 SNHLY, CDR2 FYNNEI. CDR3 length equals 16 residues. CDR3 region: CASSVRGSAGDNEQFF. The CDR3 DNA reads as TGTGCCAGCAGCGTTAGGGGTTCAGCGGGGGACAATGAGCAGTTCTTC.

The rearrangement uses TRBV6-2 or TRBV6-3 and TRBJ2-5; TRBD2 agrees at 7 bases. Germline trimming cut 2 bases from V and 4 bases from J; bases unmatched to any gene: 4. The germline V gene has CDR1 MNHEY and CDR2 SVGEGT. The CDR3 length is 14 residues. The CDR3 DNA reads TGTGCCAGCAGTTACGGGGGGGGACCAGAGACCCAGTACTTC. Amino acid sequence: CASSYGGGPETQYF.

The V and J genes are TRBV5-1 and TRBJ2-1; D is uncertain. V shed 0 bases and J shed 5 bases, with 9 bases lying between them. CDR1 and CDR2 (germline): SGHRS, YFSETQ. The CDR3 totals 14 residues. The CDR3 protein is CASSLVSRNNEQFF. The CDR3 coding sequence is TGCGCCAGCAGCTTGGTATCCAGAAACAATGAGCAGTTCTTC.

The chain employs TRBV5-1 and TRBJ1-4; 8 nucleotides match TRBD1. CDR1 and CDR2 (germline): SGHRS, YFSETQ. The CDR3 spans 15 residues. V gave up 5 bases and J gave up 8 bases; unmatched junction bases: 11. The CDR3 is CASRLIGQGQEKLFF. The CDR3, as DNA: TGCGCCAGCAGATTAATCGGACAGGGACAGGAAAAACTGTTTTTT.

This chain joins TRBV12-3 or TRBV12-4 and TRBJ1-5; no reliable D call. This CDR3 contains 12 residues. V was pared by 7 bases and J by 9 bases, with 13 bases between. CDR3 loop: CASTQSPGPQHF. The CDR3 nucleotides read TGTGCCAGCACCCAATCTCCGGGGCCCCAGCATTTT.

This chain joins TRBV7-2 and TRBJ1-2; D unclear. The length of the CDR3 is 13 residues. The germline V gene encodes CDR1 SGHTA and CDR2 FQGNSA. V gave up 0 bases and J gave up 8 bases, with 10 bases separating them. The CDR3 protein is CASSLAGGSGYTF. CDR3 sequence (DNA): TGTGCCAGCAGCTTAGCCGGCGGGTCCGGCTACACCTTC.

The chain has TRBV20-1 and TRBJ1-6; TRBD1 matches at 7 bases. The germline V gene has CDR1 DFQATT and CDR2 SNEGSKA (reference sequence). This CDR3 region has 14 residues. With V trimmed by 3 bases and J by 8 bases, 7 bases remained unmatched. CDR3 protein: CSASLLTGDSPLHF. The CDR3 DNA is TGCAGTGCTAGTCTCCTTACAGGGGATTCACCCCTCCACTTT.

Concerning this clone itself: The same CDR3 can be traced to other DNA sequences in this sample. The chain links TRBV7-2 to TRBJ2-7; D might be TRBD1 (6 bases). This CDR3 has 14 amino acids. Germline V CDR1 and CDR2: SGHTA, FQGNSA. Trimming took 5 bases from V and 2 from J, leaving 13 bases between them. CDR3 DNA: TGTGCCAGCAGCCTCGGCACAGGGCCCTACGAGCAGTACTTC. This codes for CASSLGTGPYEQYF.

V is TRBV10-3 and J is TRBJ1-1, with no clear D. The CDR3 consists of 14 residues. Between the trimmed V and J ends, which lost 0 bases and 4 bases, there was a span of 9 bases. Per germline, CDR1 ENHRY and CDR2 SYGVKD. The CDR3 DNA sequence: TGTGCCATCAGTGAGTCAACGACACGCACTGAAGCTTTCTTT. It encodes CAISESTTRTEAFF.

This clone was detected once. The chain recombines TRBV27 with TRBJ1-1; TRBD1 matches 7 bases. Germline V CDR1 and CDR2: MNHEY, SMNVEV (reference sequence). V lost 1 base and J lost 5; bases outside the gene matches: 10. This CDR3 is built from 16 residues. In DNA, the CDR3 is TGTGCCAGCAGTTTATATCTCCGACAGGGTCAAACTGAAGCTTTCTTT. Amino acid sequence: CASSLYLRQGQTEAFF.

This clone was detected only a few times. This chain uses TRBV2 with TRBJ1-1; TRBD1 agrees at 7 bases. J gave up 0 bases and V 7 bases, and 5 bases lay outside the gene matches. Germline V gene data show CDR1 as SNHLY and CDR2 as FYNNEI. The CDR3 spans 14 residues. The CDR3 DNA reads as TGTGCCAGCACTAGACAGGGACTGAACACTGAAGCTTTCTTT. Translation gives CASTRQGLNTEAFF.

The chain carries TRBV5-6 and TRBJ1-5; unclear D gene. The CDR3 has 15 amino acids. Germline V gene sequence: CDR1 SGHDT, CDR2 YYEEEE. Trimming removed 1 base at V and 3 bases at J, with 11 bases between. In DNA, the CDR3 is TGTGCCAGCAGCTTGTGGTCAGAATTCAATCAGCCCCAGCATTTT. It yields the protein CASSLWSEFNQPQHF.

The CDR3: CASSSSYQDTIYF. DNA of the CDR3: TGTGCCAGCTCATCGAGTTATCAGGACACCATATATTTT. This sequence joins TRBV18 and TRBJ1-3; D unclear. Between the trimmed V and J ends, which lost 5 bases and 8 bases, there was a span of 13 bases. This CDR3 spans 13 amino acids. Germline CDR1 reads KGHSH; CDR2 reads LQKENI.

This clone has a single count. This rearrangement joins TRBV6-5 to TRBJ2-7, with D possibly TRBD1 on 5 matching bases. V lost 7 bases and J lost 3, with 10 bases in between. There are 12 residues in the CDR3. Germline CDR1 MNHEY, CDR2 SVGAGI. The CDR3 nucleotides read TGTGCCAGCATGCAGGGTAACTACGAGCAGTACTTC. This encodes CASMQGNYEQYF.

This chain connects TRBV19 to TRBJ1-2; 7 bases agree with TRBD1. The CDR3 contains 13 residues. Trimming took 3 bases from V and 7 from J; bases not matched to a gene: 5. Per germline, CDR1 LNHDA and CDR2 SQIVND (reference sequence). DNA for the CDR3: TGTGCCAGTAGTATTAAGGGGGCCGGTGGCTACACCTTC. Translation: CASSIKGAGGYTF. Supplemented by reference TRBV19 and TRBJ1-2, the full variable domain reads DGGITQSPKYLFRKEGQNVTLSCEQNLNHDAMYWYRQDPGQGLRLIYYSQIVNDFQKGDIAEGYSVSREKKESFPLTVTSAQKNPTAFYLCASSIKGAGGYTFGSGTRLTVV.

The V gene is TRBV19, the J gene TRBJ1-5; D may be TRBD1 (6 bases). From germline, CDR1 is LNHDA and CDR2 SQIVND (reference sequence). CDR3 length: 13 amino acids. V shed 5 bases and J shed 7 bases, with 12 bases lying between them. CDR3: CASSSAGEQPQHF. The DNA for the CDR3 is TGTGCCAGTAGTTCGGCAGGGGAACAGCCCCAGCATTTT.

V is TRBV6-2 or TRBV6-3 and J is TRBJ2-5, with D uncertain. V was pared by 0 bases and J by 2 bases, with 10 bases between. Germline V gene lookup returns CDR1 MNHEY and CDR2 SVGEGT. There are 15 residues in the CDR3. The CDR3 DNA sequence: TGTGCCAGCAGTTACTCGCAGGCAGATCAAGAGACCCAGTACTTC. It is translated as CASSYSQADQETQYF.

This clone was counted a single time. This CDR3 is also generated by other DNA sequences in the sample. The chain is built from TRBV5-1 and TRBJ2-2, with a weak D call TRBD1 (6 bases). The CDR3 length is 15 residues. The germline V gene encodes CDR1 SGHRS and CDR2 YFSETQ. V lost 1 base and J 4 bases, leaving 11 bases between the germline ends. The CDR3 here is CASSLKQGGTGELFF. The CDR3, as DNA: TGCGCCAGCAGCTTGAAACAGGGCGGCACCGGGGAGCTGTTTTTT.

This rearrangement joins TRBV15 to TRBJ1-5; 7 bases agree with TRBD1. This CDR3 spans 16 amino acids. Germline V CDR1 and CDR2: LNHNV, YYDKDF (reference sequence). V shed 1 base, J shed 3 bases, and the junction held 6 bases outside the gene matches. The CDR3 is CATSRGLGQLNQPQHF. CDR3 sequence (DNA): TGTGCCACCAGCAGAGGACTGGGACAGCTCAATCAGCCCCAGCATTTT.

This clone occurred once. V is TRBV5-1 and J is TRBJ2-2; 8 bases are a match to TRBD1. The trim removed 3 bases at V and 4 bases at J, leaving 14 bases unmatched. The germline CDR1 and CDR2 sequences are SGHRS and YFSETQ. This CDR3 comprises 18 residues. The CDR3 loop is CASSSAVDRGPITGELFF. CDR3 sequence (DNA): TGCGCCAGCAGCTCGGCCGTTGACAGGGGCCCTATCACCGGGGAGCTGTTTTTT.

V usage is TRBV10-3 and J usage is TRBJ1-3; 8 bases are shared with TRBD1. V lost 5 bases, J lost 1 base, and 1 base stayed unmatched. The V gene's germline CDR1 is ENHRY and CDR2 SYGVKD. The length of the CDR3 is 14 residues. In DNA, the CDR3 is TGTGCCATCAGTCAGGGGGCATCTGGAAACACCATATATTTT. The encoded protein is CAISQGASGNTIYF.